The TCR beta chain described here comes from a study of beta chain features in type 1 diabetes. Study results and limitations: Across all four CD4+ subsets, people with type 1 diabetes showed modestly shorter TCRB CDR3s.

This clone has a single count. Its specificity is not known. Reverse transcribing all isolated RNA meant expressed TCRB transcripts were sequenced. The repertoire was sequenced with immunoSEQ multiplex PCR; TCRdb's copy has only in-frame clones and lacks some. Among around 500,000 clones listed, approximately 10% were seen once. One heparinised blood draw averaging roughly 120 mL was given by each donor. Sequenced: naive CD4+ T cells from blood. This TCR came from a woman between 18 and 29 years old in good health.

The CDR3 sequence is CASSLASSGGAAYNEQFF. The DNA of the CDR3 is TGTGCCAGCAGCTTGGCCTCTAGCGGGGGGGCCGCCTACAATGAGCAGTTCTTC. J is TRBJ2-1 and V is TRBV7-8; 12 bases match TRBD2. J was trimmed by 2 bases and V by 3 bases; bases with no gene match: 8. The CDR3 runs to 18 residues. The germline V gene has CDR1 SGHVS and CDR2 FQNEAQ.